In its sample, the clone carrying this T cell receptor beta chain was seen once. From blood CD8+ and CD4+ T cells, the TCR beta chain was sequenced. The authors negatively isolated CD8+ and CD4+ T cells and FACS-enriched TEMRA cells. When the RNA was reverse transcribed, random hexamers were used with an input of roughly 0.45 to 1 ug. The method of amplification for TCR beta CDR3 was immunoSEQ multiplex PCR, covering 54 Vbeta and 13 Jbeta. TCRdb reprocessed the immunoSEQ multiplex PCR reads via MiXCR and lists one record per CDR3 protein. This sample yields 150,000 to 200,000 distinct CDR3 sequences, of which approximately 95% are seen a single time; 0.09% to 0.12% belongs to the top ten. These data originate in a study of CD8 T cells in Susac syndrome. The germline gives CDR1 MNHNS, CDR2 SASEGT. The CDR3 is 13 amino acids. J gave up 2 bases and V 6 bases, and 4 bases lay outside the gene matches.

The clonotype was recovered from a human donor in good health. The sequenced sample consisted of CD4+ T cells from PBMCs. The chain joins TRBV6-1 to TRBJ2-7, with 7 bases aligning to TRBD1. CDR3: CASRVGQAYEQYV. CDR3 nucleotide sequence: TGTGCCAGCAGAGTAGGACAGGCCTACGAGCAGTACGTC.